Given below is one T cell receptor beta chain in context. Its matching antigen is unknown. This entry is derived from a study of T cell responses to AZD1222 COVID-19 vaccine. Points from the study as a whole: Spike-specific TCR repertoires showed rising breadth and depth after two AZD1222 doses. Clonal diversity was possibly underestimated, and white British individuals and females predominated among donors.

Method: immunoSEQ multiplex PCR; TCRdb's copy keeps in-frame clones and lacks some. The sample holds 150,000 to 190,000 clones, about 87% seen once. Trimming pared 1 base from V and 2 bases from J, leaving 8 bases between. The length of the CDR3 is 15 residues. Germline CDR1 reads MGHDK; CDR2 reads SYGVNS. This clonotype originated in an adult who received the AZD1222 COVID-19 vaccine. The sample here was peripheral blood, taken 28 days after the second AZD1222 dose. The chain is built from TRBV25-1 and TRBJ2-2, with D perhaps TRBD1 (6 bases). CDR3 amino acids: CASSELGGNTGELFF. The CDR3 nucleotides are TGTGCCAGCAGTGAATTAGGGGGAAACACCGGGGAGCTGTTTTTT.